Listed below are T cell receptor beta chains from one sample, sequenced in a study of siplizumab effects on memory and regulatory T cells. Only in-frame clones appear in the TCRdb table, and some are missing; sequencing was by immunoSEQ multiplex PCR. The sample lists some 100,000 clones, approximately 90% occurring once. The sequencing input was Tregs sorted from blood. The receptors stem from a human donor in good health. The CDR3 runs from the conserved cysteine through the conserved F or W. The D gene is left open where the match is weak.

CDR3aa: CASSLGQKNEKLFF
j_gene: TRBJ1-4
d_gene: .
v_gene: TRBV5-5

CDR3aa: CASSARGGNYGYTF
j_gene: TRBJ1-2
d_gene: .
v_gene: TRBV10-2

CDR3aa: CASSLEGPRLADDYEQYF
j_gene: .
d_gene: TRBD2
v_gene: TRBV5-1

CDR3aa: CASSLIGAGGTTDTQYF
j_gene: TRBJ2-3
d_gene: TRBD2
v_gene: TRBV5-1

CDR3aa: CAIGKQVYDEQFF
j_gene: TRBJ2-1
d_gene: .
v_gene: TRBV10-3

CDR3aa: CASSLENRIGYTF
j_gene: TRBJ1-2
d_gene: .
v_gene: TRBV7-8

CDR3aa: CASSIVGHYGYTF
j_gene: TRBJ1-2
d_gene: .
v_gene: TRBV19

CDR3aa: CASSPGVLRRWASTDTQYF
j_gene: TRBJ2-3
d_gene: .
v_gene: TRBV9

CDR3aa: CALKGDSGTYEQYF
j_gene: TRBJ2-7
d_gene: TRBD2
v_gene: TRBV30

CDR3aa: CASSLLVADYNEQFF
j_gene: TRBJ2-1
d_gene: .
v_gene: TRBV7-3

CDR3aa: CASSSQADTQYF
j_gene: TRBJ2-3
d_gene: .
v_gene: TRBV7-9

CDR3aa: CASSPSTGGPNEKLFF
j_gene: TRBJ1-4
d_gene: TRBD1
v_gene: TRBV28

CDR3aa: CASSFSWDTQYF
j_gene: TRBJ2-3
d_gene: .
v_gene: TRBV11-3

CDR3aa: CASSPEFGITGELFF
j_gene: TRBJ2-2
d_gene: .
v_gene: TRBV4-1